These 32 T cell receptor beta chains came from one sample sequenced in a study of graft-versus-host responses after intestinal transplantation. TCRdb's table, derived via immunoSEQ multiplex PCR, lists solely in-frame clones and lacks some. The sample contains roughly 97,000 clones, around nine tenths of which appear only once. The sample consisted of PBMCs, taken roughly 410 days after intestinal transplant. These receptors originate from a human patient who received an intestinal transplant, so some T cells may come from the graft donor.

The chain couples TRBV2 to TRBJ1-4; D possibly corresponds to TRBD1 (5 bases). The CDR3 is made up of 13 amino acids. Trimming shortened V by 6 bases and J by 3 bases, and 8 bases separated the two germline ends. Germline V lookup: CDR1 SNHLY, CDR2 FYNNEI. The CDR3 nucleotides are TGTGCCAGCAGCGGGGCGGCTAATGAAAAACTGTTTTTT. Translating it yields CASSGAANEKLFF.

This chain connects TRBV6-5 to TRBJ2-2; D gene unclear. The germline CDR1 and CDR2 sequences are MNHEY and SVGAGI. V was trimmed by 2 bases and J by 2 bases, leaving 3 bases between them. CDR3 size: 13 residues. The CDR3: CASSYVNTGELFF. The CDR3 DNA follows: TGTGCCAGCAGTTACGTTAACACCGGGGAGCTGTTTTTT.

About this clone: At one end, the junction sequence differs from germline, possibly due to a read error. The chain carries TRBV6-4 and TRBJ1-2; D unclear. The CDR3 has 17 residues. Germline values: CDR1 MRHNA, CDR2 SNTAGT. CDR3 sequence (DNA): TGTGCCAGCAGTGAGGTGTTCCCACACGGAAAGACCTATGGCCACACCTTC. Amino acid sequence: CASSEVFPHGKTYGHTF.

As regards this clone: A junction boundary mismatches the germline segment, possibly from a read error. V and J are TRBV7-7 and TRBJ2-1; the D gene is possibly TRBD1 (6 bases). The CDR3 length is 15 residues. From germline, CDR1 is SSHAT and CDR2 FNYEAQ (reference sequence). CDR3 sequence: CASSLQGGRFDEQFF. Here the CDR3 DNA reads TGTGCTAGCAGCTTACAGGGCGGTCGTTTCGATGAGCAGTTCTTC. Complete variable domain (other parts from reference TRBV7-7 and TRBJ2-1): GAGVSQSPRYKVTKRGQDVTLRCDPISSHATLYWYQQALGQGPEFLTYFNYEAQPDKSGLPSDRFSAERPEGSISTLTIQRTEQRDSAMYRCASSLQGGRFDEQFFGPGTRLTVL.

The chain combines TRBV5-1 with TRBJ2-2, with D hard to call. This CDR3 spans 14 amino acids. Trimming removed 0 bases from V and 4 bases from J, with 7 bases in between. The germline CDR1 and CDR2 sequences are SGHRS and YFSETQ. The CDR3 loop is CASSLDPSTGELFF. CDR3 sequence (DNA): TGCGCCAGCAGCTTGGACCCTAGCACCGGGGAGCTGTTTTTT.

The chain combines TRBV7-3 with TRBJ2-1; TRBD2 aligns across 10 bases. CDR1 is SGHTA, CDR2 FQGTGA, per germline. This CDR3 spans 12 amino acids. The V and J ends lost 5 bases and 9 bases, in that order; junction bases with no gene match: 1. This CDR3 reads CASSPSGGEQFF. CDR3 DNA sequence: TGTGCCAGCAGCCCTAGCGGGGGTGAGCAGTTCTTC.

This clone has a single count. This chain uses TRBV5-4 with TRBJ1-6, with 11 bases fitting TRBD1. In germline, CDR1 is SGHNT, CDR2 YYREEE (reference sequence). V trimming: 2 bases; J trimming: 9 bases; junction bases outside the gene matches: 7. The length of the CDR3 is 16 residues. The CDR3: CASSLGGQGGISPLHF. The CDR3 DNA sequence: TGTGCCAGCAGCTTAGGGGGACAGGGGGGAATTTCACCCCTCCACTTT.

CDR3 DNA: TGCGCCAGCAGCCCCATAGCGGGAAGCACAGATACGCAGTATTTT. The encoded protein is CASSPIAGSTDTQYF. The rearrangement uses TRBV5-1 and TRBJ2-3; TRBD2 matches 8 bases. The CDR3 spans 15 residues. Trimming removed 4 bases from V and 0 bases from J; junction bases left unmatched: 4. CDR1 SGHRS and CDR2 YFSETQ come from the germline V gene.

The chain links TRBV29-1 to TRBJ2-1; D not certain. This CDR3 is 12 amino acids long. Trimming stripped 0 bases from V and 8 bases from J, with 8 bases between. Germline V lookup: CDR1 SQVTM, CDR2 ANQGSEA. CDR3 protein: CSVEDRMDEQFF. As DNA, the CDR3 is TGCAGCGTTGAAGATCGTATGGATGAGCAGTTCTTC.

The CDR3 DNA reads as TGTGCCAGCAGGACTGGGTACGGCTCCTACAATGAGCAGTTCTTC. This translates into CASRTGYGSYNEQFF. The chain couples TRBV6-5 to TRBJ2-1; D not resolved. Germline V gives CDR1 MNHEY, CDR2 SVGAGI. The CDR3 is 15 residues long. V shed 6 bases and J shed 0 bases, with 12 bases lying between them.

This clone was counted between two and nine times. The CDR3 sequence is CASSKVAPQETQYF. The CDR3 bases are TGCGCCAGCAGCAAGGTAGCGCCCCAAGAGACCCAGTACTTC. The rearrangement links TRBV4-1 to TRBJ2-5; D may be TRBD2 (5 bases). CDR1 and CDR2 from the germline V gene are MGHRA and YSYEKL. CDR3 length: 14 amino acids. V was pared by 5 bases and J by 1 base, with 11 bases between.

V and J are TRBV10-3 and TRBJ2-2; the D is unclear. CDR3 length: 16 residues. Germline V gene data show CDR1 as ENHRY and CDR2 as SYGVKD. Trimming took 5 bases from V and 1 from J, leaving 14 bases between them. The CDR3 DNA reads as TGTGCCATCAGTTCCCAGGTCCCGCGGAACACCGGGGAGCTGTTTTTT. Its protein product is CAISSQVPRNTGELFF.

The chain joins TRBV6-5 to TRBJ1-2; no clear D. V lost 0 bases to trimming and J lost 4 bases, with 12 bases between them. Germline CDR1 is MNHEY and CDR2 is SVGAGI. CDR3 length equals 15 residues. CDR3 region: CASSYSSEQRYGYTF. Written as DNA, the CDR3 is TGTGCCAGCAGTTACTCGAGCGAACAGCGCTATGGCTACACCTTC.

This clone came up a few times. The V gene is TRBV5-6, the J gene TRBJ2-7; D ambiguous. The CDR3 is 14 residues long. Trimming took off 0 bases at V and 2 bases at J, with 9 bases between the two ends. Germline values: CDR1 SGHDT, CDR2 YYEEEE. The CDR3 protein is CASSLADPAYEQYF. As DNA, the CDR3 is TGTGCCAGCAGCTTGGCCGACCCTGCCTACGAGCAGTACTTC.

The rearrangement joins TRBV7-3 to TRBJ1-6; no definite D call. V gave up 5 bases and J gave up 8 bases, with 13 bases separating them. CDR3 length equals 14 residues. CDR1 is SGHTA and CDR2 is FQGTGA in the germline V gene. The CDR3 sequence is CASSLAQSDSPLHF. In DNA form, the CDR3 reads TGTGCCAGCAGCCTGGCTCAGAGCGATTCACCCCTCCACTTT.

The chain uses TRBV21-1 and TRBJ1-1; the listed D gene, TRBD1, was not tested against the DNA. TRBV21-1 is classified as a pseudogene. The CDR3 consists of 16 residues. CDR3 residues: CASSNKSDRLNTEAFF. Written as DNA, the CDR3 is TGTGCCAGCAGCAATAAGTCCGACAGATTGAACACTGAAGCTTTCTTT.

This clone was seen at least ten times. CDR3 region: CASSQEGSGANVLTF. The CDR3 nucleotides read TGTGCCAGCAGCCAAGAGGGCTCTGGGGCCAACGTCCTGACTTTC. The chain recombines TRBV4-2 with TRBJ2-6, with D hard to call. The CDR3 totals 15 residues. V was shortened by 0 bases and J by 0 bases, with 3 bases between the two germline ends. CDR1 is LGHNA, CDR2 YNFKEQ, per germline.

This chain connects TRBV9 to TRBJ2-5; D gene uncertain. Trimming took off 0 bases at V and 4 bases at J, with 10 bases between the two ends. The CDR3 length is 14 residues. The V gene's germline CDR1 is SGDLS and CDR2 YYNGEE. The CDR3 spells CASSVGSLRETQYF. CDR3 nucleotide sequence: TGTGCCAGCAGCGTAGGGTCTCTAAGAGAGACCCAGTACTTC.

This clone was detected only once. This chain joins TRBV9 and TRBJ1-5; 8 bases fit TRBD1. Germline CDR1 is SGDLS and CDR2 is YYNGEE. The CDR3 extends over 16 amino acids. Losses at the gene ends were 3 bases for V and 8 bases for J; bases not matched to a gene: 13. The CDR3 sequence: CASSAEGKTGGEPQHF. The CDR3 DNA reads TGTGCCAGCAGCGCCGAGGGAAAAACAGGGGGGGAGCCCCAGCATTTT.

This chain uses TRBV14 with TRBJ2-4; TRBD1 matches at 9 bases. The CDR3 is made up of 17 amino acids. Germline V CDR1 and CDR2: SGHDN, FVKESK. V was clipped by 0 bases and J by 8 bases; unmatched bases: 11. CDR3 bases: TGTGCCAGCAGCCAAGATCGCACCGGGACAGGGTTTGACATTCAGTACTTC. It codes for CASSQDRTGTGFDIQYF.

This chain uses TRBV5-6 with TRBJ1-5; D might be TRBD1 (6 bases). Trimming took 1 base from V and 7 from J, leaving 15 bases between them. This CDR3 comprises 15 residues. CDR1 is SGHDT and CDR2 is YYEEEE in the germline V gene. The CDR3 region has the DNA TGTGCCAGCAGCTTGATTAGGGGGTGGGGGCAGCCCCAGCATTTT. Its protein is CASSLIRGWGQPQHF.

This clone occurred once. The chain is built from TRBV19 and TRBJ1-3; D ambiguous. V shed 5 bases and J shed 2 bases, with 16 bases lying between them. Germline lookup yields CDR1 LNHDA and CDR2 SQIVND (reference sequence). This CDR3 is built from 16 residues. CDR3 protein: CASSLSSDGPGNTIYF. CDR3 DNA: TGTGCCAGTAGTCTTTCCTCGGACGGACCTGGAAACACCATATATTTT.

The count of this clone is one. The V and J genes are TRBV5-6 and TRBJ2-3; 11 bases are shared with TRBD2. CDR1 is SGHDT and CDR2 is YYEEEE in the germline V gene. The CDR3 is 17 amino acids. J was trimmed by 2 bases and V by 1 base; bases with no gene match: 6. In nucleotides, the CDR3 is TGTGCCAGCAGCTTGTGGCTAGCGGGGGGACCCACAGATACGCAGTATTTT. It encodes CASSLWLAGGPTDTQYF. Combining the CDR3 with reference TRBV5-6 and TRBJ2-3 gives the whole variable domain DAGVTQSPTHLIKTRGQQVTLRCSPKSGHDTVSWYQQALGQGPQFIFQYYEEEERQRGNFPDRFSGHQFPNYSSELNVNALLLGDSALYLCASSLWLAGGPTDTQYFGPGTRLTVL.

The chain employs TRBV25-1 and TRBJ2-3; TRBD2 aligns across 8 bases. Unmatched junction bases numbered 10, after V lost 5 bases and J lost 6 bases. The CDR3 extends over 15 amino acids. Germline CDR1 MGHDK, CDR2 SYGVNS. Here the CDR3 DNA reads TGTGCCAGCAGTCCGTATCGGGGGGGGCCGGATACGCAGTATTTT. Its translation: CASSPYRGGPDTQYF. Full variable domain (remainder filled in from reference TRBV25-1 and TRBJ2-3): EADIYQTPRYLVIGTGKKITLECSQTMGHDKMYWYQQDPGMELHLIHYSYGVNSTEKGDLSSESTVSRIRTEHFPLTLESARPSHTSQYLCASSPYRGGPDTQYFGPGTRLTVL.

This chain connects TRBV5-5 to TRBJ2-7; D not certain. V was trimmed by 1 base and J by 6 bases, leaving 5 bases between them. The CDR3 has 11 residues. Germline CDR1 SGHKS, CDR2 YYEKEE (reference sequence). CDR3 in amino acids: CASSLLSEQYF. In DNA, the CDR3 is TGTGCCAGCAGCTTGCTCTCCGAGCAGTACTTC.

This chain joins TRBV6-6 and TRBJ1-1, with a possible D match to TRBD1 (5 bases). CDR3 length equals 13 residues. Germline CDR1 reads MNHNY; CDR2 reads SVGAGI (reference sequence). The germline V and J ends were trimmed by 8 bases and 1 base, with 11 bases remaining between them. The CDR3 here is CASGRDRNTEAFF. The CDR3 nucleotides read TGTGCCAGCGGTAGGGACCGGAACACTGAAGCTTTCTTT.

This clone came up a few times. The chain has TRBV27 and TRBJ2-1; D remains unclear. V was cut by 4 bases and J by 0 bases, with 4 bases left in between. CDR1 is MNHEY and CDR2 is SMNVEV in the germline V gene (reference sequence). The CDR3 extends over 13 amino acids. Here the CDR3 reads CASSWDSYNEQFF. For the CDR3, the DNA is TGTGCCAGCAGTTGGGACTCCTACAATGAGCAGTTCTTC.

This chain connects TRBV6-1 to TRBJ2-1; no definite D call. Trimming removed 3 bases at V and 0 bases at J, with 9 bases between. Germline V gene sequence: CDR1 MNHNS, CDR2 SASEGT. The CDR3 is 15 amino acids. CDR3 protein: CASSDDGSSYNEQFF. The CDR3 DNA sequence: TGTGCCAGCAGTGACGACGGTTCCTCCTACAATGAGCAGTTCTTC.

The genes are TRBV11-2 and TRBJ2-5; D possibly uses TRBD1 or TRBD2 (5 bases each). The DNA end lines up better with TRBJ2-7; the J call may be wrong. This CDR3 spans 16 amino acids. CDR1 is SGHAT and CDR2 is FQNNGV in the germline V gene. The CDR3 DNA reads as TGTGCCAGCAGCACCCCCGTAGTGGGGACCTCCTACGAGCAGTACTTC. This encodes CASSTPVVGTSYEQYF.

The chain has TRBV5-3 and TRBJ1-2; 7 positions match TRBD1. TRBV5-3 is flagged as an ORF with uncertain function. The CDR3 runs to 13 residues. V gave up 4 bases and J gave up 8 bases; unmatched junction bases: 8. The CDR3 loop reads CARSDRAWRGYTF. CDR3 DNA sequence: TGTGCCAGAAGCGACAGGGCTTGGAGAGGCTACACCTTC.

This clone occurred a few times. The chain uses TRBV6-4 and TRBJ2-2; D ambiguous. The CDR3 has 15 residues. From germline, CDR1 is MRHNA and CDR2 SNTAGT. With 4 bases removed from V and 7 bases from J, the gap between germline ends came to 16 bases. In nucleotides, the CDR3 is TGTGCCAGCAGTGCCACCCCAGGACCCAGCGGGGAGCTGTTTTTT. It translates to CASSATPGPSGELFF.

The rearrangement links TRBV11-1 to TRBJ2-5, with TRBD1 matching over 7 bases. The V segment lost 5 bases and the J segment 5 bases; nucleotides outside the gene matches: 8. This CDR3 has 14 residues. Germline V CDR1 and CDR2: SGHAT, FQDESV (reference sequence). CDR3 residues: CASSPRQGTETQYF. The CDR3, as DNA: TGTGCCAGCAGCCCCCGACAGGGAACCGAGACCCAGTACTTC. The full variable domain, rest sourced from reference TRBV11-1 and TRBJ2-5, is EAEVAQSPRYKITEKSQAVAFWCDPISGHATLYWYRQILGQGPELLVQFQDESVVDDSQLPKDRFSAERLKGVDSTLKIQPAELGDSAMYLCASSPRQGTETQYFGPGTRLLVL.